This is a list of T cell receptor beta chains from one sample in a study of T cells in Graves' hyperthyroidism and ophthalmopathy. In TCRdb, the multiplex PCR reads were re-called with MiXCR into one record per CDR3 protein. The profile shows some 270,000 distinct CDR3 sequences, approximately 24% of them singletons. What was sequenced was blood. All receptors derive from a woman in her 40s with Graves' ophthalmopathy. Each CDR3 is given with its conserved first and last residue. A D gene is named only where the DNA matches it firmly. Expanded clones are given a class, and other clones once, few, many or no size at all.

J gene | clone size | D gene | V gene | CDR3 protein | CDR3 DNA
TRBJ1-6 | many | . | TRBV28 | CASSSPLLEALHF | TGTGCCAGCAGTTCCCCGTTGCTAGAGGCCCTCCACTTT
TRBJ2-5 | many | . | TRBV12-3/TRBV12-4 | CASSPTGGGETQYF | TGTGCCAGCAGCCCTACAGGGGGGGGAGAGACCCAGTACTTC
TRBJ2-7 | many | TRBD2 | TRBV2 | CASSANPLAATYEQYF | TGTGCCAGCAGTGCAAACCCTCTAGCGGCTACCTACGAGCAGTACTTC
TRBJ1-1 | many | . | TRBV28 | CASGITGGEAFF | TGTGCCAGCGGGATAACTGGTGGTGAAGCTTTCTTT
TRBJ2-2 | . | TRBD2 | TRBV28 | CASSFWGLAGVENTGELFF | TGTGCCAGCAGTTTCTGGGGACTAGCGGGAGTCGAGAACACCGGGGAGCTGTTTTTT
TRBJ2-7 | many | . | TRBV2 | CATAPDAAYEQYF | TGTGCCACAGCCCCGGACGCAGCCTACGAGCAGTACTTC
TRBJ2-5 | few | . | TRBV3-1 | CASSQDPPSGEETQYF | TGTGCCAGCAGCCAAGATCCCCCTTCGGGAGAGGAGACCCAGTACTTC
TRBJ1-1 | many | . | TRBV7-6 | CASSLLQQGYMNTEAFF | TGTGCCAGCAGCTTACTCCAACAGGGATACATGAACACTGAAGCTTTCTTT
TRBJ2-2 | many | TRBD2 | TRBV30 | CAWRTSGTGELFF | TGTGCCTGGCGGACTAGCGGGACCGGGGAGCTGTTTTTT
TRBJ1-1 | many | TRBD1 | TRBV19 | CASRTGRDTEAFF | TGTGCCAGTAGGACAGGGAGGGACACTGAAGCTTTCTTT
TRBJ2-5 | . | . | TRBV12-3/TRBV12-4 | CASSLAQGGGETQYF | TGTGCCAGCAGTTTAGCGCAGGGGGGCGGGGAGACCCAGTACTTC
TRBJ1-1 | many | . | TRBV19 | CASSWSSMNTEAFF | TGTGCCAGTAGTTGGTCGTCCATGAACACTGAAGCTTTCTTT
TRBJ1-2 | many | . | TRBV6-5 | CASKPLGRNSYGYTF | TGTGCCAGCAAACCCCTGGGACGGAATTCCTATGGCTACACCTTC
TRBJ1-5 | many | . | TRBV7-8 | CASSLGPAEVDQPQHF | TGTGCCAGCAGCTTAGGTCCGGCAGAGGTAGATCAGCCCCAGCATTTT
TRBJ2-7 | many | . | TRBV24-1 | CATFPGHQGEQYF | TGTGCCACCTTTCCAGGCCATCAAGGGGAGCAGTACTTC
TRBJ1-1 | many | . | TRBV19 | CASSMGENTEAFF | TGTGCCAGTAGTATGGGTGAGAACACTGAAGCTTTCTTT
TRBJ1-1 | once | . | TRBV12-3/TRBV12-4 | CASSSGSIIEAFF | TGTGCCAGCAGTTCAGGGTCAATCATTGAAGCTTTCTTT
TRBJ2-7 | many | . | TRBV27 | CASSLSYSYEQYF | TGTGCCAGCAGTTTGTCCTATTCCTACGAGCAGTACTTC
TRBJ1-1 | many | . | TRBV24-1 | CATSDTRGEAFF | TGTGCCACCAGTGATACCAGGGGTGAAGCTTTCTTT
TRBJ2-7 | many | TRBD1 | TRBV27 | CASSLGTGGSYEQYF | TGTGCCAGCAGTTTAGGGACAGGGGGCTCCTACGAGCAGTACTTC
TRBJ2-3 | many | . | TRBV27 | CASSLGGRVPTDTQYF | TGTGCCAGCAGTTTGGGGGGGCGCGTCCCCACAGATACGCAGTATTTT
TRBJ1-2 | . | TRBD1 | TRBV3-1 | CASSQYTGTGGRIGYGYTF | TGTGCCAGCAGCCAATACACCGGGACAGGCGGGAGGATCGGCTATGGCTACACCTTC
TRBJ1-1 | many | TRBD1 | TRBV6-5 | CASRPEGALNTEAFF | TGTGCCAGCCGTCCGGAGGGGGCGTTAAACACTGAAGCTTTCTTT
TRBJ2-5 | many | TRBD2 | TRBV4-1 | CASSQGGSLETQYF | TGCGCCAGCAGCCAAGGCGGGAGTTTGGAGACCCAGTACTTC
TRBJ1-5 | many | . | TRBV2 | CASSDGGQPQHF | TGTGCCAGCAGTGATGGGGGTCAGCCCCAGCATTTT
TRBJ1-2 | many | TRBD1 | TRBV12-3/TRBV12-4 | CASTGTGGGYTF | TGTGCCAGCACCGGGACAGGTGGCGGCTACACCTTC
TRBJ2-7 | . | . | TRBV28 | CASRINYLRSLPISYEQSF | TGTGCCAGCAGAATAAATTACCTGCGGTCACTACCTATTTCCTACGAGCAGTCCTTC